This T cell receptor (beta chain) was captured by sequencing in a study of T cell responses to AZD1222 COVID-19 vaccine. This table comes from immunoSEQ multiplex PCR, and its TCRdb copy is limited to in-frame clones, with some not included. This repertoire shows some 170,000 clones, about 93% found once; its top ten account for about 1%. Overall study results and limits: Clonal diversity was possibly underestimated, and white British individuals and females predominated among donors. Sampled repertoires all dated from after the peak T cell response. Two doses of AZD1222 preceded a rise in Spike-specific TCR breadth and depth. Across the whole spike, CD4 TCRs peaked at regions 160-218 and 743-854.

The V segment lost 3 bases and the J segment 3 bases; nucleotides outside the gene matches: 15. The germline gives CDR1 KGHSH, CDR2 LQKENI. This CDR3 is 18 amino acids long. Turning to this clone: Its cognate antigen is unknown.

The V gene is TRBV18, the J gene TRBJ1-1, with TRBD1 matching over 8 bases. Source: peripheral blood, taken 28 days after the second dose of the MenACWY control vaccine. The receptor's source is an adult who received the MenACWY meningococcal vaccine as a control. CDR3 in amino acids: CASSPRRQGRGEDTEAFF. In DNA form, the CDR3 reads TGTGCCAGCTCACCCCGGAGACAGGGGCGGGGAGAGGACACTGAAGCTTTCTTT.